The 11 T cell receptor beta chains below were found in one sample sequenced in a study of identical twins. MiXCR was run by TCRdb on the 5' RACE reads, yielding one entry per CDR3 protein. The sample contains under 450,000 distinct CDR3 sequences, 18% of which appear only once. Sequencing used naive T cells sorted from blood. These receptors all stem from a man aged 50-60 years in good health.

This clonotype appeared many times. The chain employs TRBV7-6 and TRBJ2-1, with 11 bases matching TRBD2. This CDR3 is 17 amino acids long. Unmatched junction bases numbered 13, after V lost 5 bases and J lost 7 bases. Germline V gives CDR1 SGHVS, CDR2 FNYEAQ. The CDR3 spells CASSVSLAGAYLNEQFF. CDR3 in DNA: TGTGCCAGCAGCGTATCACTAGCGGGAGCCTACTTAAATGAGCAGTTCTTC.

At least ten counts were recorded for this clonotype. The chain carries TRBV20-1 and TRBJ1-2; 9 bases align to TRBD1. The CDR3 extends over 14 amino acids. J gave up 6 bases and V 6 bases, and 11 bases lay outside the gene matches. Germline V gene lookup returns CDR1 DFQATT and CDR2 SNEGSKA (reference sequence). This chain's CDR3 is CSAITGGRTHGYTF. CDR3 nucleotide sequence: TGCAGTGCGATAACAGGGGGCCGAACCCATGGCTACACCTTC.

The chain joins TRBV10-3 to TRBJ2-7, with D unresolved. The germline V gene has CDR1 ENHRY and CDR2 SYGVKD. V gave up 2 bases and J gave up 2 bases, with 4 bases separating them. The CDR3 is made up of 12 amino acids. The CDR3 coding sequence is TGTGCCATCAGTGAGGCAGCCTACGAGCAGTACTTC. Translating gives CAISEAAYEQYF.

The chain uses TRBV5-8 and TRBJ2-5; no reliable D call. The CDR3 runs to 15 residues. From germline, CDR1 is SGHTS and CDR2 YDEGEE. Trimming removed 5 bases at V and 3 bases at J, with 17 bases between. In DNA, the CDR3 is TGTGCCAGCAGGGAATGGGGTGTCAGGAAAGAGACCCAGTACTTC. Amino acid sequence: CASREWGVRKETQYF.

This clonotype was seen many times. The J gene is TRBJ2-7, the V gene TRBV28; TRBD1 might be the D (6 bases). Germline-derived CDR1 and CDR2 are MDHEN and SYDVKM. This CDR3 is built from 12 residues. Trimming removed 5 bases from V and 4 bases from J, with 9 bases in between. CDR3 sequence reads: CASSEQGYEQYF. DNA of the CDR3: TGTGCCAGCAGTGAACAGGGTTACGAGCAGTACTTC.

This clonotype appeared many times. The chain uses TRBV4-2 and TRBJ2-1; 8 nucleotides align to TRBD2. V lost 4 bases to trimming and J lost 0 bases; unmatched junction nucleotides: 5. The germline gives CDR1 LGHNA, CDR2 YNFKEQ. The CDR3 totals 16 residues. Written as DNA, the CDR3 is TGTGCCAGCAGCCCACAAAGCGGGAGCTCCTACAATGAGCAGTTCTTC. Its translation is CASSPQSGSSYNEQFF.

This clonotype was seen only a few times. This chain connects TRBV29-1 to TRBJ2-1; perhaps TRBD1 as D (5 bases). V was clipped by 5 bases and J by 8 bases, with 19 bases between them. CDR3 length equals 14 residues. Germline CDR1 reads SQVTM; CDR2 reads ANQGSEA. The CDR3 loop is CSVSLLGLGDEQFF. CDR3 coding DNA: TGCAGCGTTTCACTGCTTGGTCTAGGGGATGAGCAGTTCTTC.

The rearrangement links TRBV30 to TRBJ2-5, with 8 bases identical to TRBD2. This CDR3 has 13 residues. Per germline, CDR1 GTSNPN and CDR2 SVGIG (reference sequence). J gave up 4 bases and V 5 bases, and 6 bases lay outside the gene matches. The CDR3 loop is CAWSGGGRETQYF. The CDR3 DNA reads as TGTGCCTGGTCCGGGGGGGGACGAGAGACCCAGTACTTC.

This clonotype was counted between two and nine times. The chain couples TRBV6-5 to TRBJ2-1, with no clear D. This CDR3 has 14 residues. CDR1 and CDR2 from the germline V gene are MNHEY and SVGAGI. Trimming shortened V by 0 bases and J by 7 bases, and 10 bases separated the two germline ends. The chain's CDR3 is CASSYSRYGNEQFF. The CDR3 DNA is TGTGCCAGCAGTTACTCCCGGTACGGAAATGAGCAGTTCTTC.

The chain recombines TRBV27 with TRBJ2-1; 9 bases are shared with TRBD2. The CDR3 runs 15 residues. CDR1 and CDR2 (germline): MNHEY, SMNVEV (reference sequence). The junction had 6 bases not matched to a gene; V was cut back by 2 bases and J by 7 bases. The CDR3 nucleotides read TGTGCCAGCAGTTTAAGTGGACTAGCGAGAAATGAGCAGTTCTTC. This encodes CASSLSGLARNEQFF.

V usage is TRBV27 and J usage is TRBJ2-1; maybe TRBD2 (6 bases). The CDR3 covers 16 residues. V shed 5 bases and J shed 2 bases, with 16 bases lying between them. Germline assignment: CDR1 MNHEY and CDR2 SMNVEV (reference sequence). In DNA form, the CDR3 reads TGTGCCAGCAGTCCCACTATCGGGAGAACCTACAATGAGCAGTTCTTC. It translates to CASSPTIGRTYNEQFF.